This T cell receptor (beta chain) was recorded in a study of chemoradiotherapy in HPV16-positive cancers. Notes on the study in general: Candidate HPV-specific clones and E7-related TCR motifs grew in tumor during treatment.

A remark on this clone: No antigen is known for it.

TCRdb's table, derived via immunoSEQ multiplex PCR, lists solely in-frame clones and lacks some. Here the sample spans 15,000 to 20,000 clones, under 85% being singletons. The CDR3 has 12 residues. The germline V and J ends were trimmed by 0 bases and 2 bases, with 1 base remaining between them. Germline CDR1 reads LNHNV; CDR2 reads YYDKDF (reference sequence). This sequence was found in a human donor with HPV-associated anogenital cancer. This specimen was collected from a patient who underwent chemoradiotherapy. This sequence joins TRBV15 and TRBJ1-1; the D is unclear. The CDR3 protein is CATSRDNTEAFF. CDR3 DNA: TGTGCCACCAGCAGAGATAACACTGAAGCTTTCTTT.